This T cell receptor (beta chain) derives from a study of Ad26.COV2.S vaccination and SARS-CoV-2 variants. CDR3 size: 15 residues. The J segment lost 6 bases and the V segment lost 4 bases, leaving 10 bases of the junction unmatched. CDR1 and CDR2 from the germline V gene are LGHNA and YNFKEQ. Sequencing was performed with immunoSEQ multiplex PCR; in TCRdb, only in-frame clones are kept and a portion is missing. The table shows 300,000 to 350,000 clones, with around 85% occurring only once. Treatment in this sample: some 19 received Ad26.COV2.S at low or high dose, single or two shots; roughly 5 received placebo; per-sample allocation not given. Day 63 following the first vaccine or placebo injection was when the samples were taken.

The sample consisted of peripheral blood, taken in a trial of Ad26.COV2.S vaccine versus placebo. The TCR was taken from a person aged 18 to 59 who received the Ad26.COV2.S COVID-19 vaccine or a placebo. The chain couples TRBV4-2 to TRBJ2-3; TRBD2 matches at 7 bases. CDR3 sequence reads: CASSPSGAILDTQYF. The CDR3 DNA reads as TGTGCCAGCAGCCCGAGCGGGGCAATTTTGGATACGCAGTATTTT.